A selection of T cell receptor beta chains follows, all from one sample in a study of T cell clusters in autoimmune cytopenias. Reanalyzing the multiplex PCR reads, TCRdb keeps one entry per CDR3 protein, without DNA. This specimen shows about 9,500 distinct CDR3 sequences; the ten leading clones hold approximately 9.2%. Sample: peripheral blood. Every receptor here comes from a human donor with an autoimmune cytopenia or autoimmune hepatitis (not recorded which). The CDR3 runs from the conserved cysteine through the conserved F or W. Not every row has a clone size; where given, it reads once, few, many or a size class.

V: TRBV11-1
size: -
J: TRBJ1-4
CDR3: CASSRQADRTSKLFF

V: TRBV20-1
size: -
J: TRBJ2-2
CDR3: CSAKTGSGTGELFF

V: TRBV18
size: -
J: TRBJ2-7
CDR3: CASSDRRDSTSSYEQYF

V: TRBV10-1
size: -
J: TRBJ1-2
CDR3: CASRAADRVYGYTF

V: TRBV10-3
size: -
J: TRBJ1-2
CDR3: CAISESVGQGYGYTF

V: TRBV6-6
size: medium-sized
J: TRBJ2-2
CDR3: CASSYLTGELFF

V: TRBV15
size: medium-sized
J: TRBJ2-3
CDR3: CATSRDRTGAGTDTQYF

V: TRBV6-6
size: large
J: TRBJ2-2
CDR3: CASSYILGGSGGELFF

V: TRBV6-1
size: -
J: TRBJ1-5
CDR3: CASSGRGVNQPQHF

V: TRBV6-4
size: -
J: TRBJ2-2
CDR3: CASSDFAGGPGELFF

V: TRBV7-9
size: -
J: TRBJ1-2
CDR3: CASSSLGTGVYGYTF

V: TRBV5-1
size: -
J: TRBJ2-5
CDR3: CASSLAIQTGGETQYF

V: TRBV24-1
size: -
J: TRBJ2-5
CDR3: CATSDPRGGPVGRETQYF

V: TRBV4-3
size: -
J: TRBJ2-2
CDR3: CASSQVAGMGTGELFF

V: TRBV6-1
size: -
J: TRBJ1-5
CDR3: CASSAGGEAQPQHF

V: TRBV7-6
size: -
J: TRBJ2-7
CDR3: CASSPPTSGGLKQYF

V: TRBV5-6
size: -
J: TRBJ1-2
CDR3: CASSLVEGRYGYTF

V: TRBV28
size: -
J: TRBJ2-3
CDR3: CASSLRGASTDTQYF

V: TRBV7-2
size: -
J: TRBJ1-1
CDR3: CASSLQGALNTEAFF

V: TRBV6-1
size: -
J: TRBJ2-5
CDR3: CASVWGGRLETQYF

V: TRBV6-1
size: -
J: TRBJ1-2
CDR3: CASSEASQTALGGYTF

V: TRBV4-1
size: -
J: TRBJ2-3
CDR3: CASSQPDKDTQYF

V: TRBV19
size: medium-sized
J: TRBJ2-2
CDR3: CASTPTSGGAGELFF

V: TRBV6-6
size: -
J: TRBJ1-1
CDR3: CASSTQVSEAFF

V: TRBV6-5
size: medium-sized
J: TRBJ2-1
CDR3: CATASVDDVVGEQFF

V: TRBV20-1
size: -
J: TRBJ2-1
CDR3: CSASGETYNEQFF

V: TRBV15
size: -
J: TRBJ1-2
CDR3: CATSRDGSLNYGYTF

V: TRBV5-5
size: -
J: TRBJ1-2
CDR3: CASSPGGIPNGYTF

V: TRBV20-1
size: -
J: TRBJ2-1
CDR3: CSARDSGGYYNEQFF